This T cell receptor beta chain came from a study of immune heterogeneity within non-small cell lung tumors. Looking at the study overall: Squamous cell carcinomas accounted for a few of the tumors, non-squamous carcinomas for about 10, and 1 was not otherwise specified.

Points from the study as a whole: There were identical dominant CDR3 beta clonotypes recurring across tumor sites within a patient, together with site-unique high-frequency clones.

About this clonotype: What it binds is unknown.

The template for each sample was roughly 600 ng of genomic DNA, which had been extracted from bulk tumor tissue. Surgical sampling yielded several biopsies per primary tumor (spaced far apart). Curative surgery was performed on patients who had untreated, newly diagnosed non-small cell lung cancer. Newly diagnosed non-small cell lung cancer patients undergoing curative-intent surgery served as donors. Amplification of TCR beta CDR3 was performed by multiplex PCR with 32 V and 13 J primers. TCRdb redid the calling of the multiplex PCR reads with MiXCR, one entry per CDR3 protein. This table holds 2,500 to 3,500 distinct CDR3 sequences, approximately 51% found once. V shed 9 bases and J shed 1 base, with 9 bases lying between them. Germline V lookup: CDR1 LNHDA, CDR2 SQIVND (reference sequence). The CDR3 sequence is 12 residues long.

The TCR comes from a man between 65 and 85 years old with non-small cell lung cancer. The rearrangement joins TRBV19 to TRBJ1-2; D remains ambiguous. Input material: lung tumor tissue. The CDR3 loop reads CASGSYNYGYTF. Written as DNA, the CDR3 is TGTGCCAGCGGGTCCTATAACTATGGCTACACCTTC.